This TCR beta chain was sequenced for a study of blood T cell repertoires in COVID-19 (dated by TCRdb to 2020 to 2021). Study-level background: Samples covering the acute and convalescent phases of COVID-19 were provided by collaborators in the United States, Italy and Spain. The material from the prospective study consisted of cDNA or gDNA derived from T cells, B-cell-depleted T cells, or PBMCs. Deeply sampled blood TCRbeta repertoires from subjects exposed to, actively infected with, or recovered from COVID-19 were included in the dataset. The repertoires were made available in a free public database intended to serve as a resource for research on the immune response to SARS-CoV-2. The samples were drawn from the first 160 participants of the ongoing ImmuneRACE study and from some 1,300 subjects provided by 6 global collaborators. Sample metadata almost always included a de-identified subject ID, COVID-19 status, age in years and sex. Where HLA class I and class II types were available, the types were taken from metadata supplied by the sample provider, not from assay-based typing. The paper as a whole reports these results and caveats: The amount of clinical and demographic metadata varied by source and participant and was provided uncurated.

In regard to this clone: It lacks a known antigen. Base-call qualities are not available, and no considerably larger clone is one nucleotide away.

Another Seattle source contributed samples from volunteer blood donors who had recovered from COVID-19. Each collaborating institution followed its own protocols to collect whole blood in K2EDTA tubes. Collaborator samples were shipped for TCRbeta analysis as frozen whole blood, isolated PBMCs, or DNA extracted from either sample type. Looking up the germline V gene yields CDR1 SNHLY and CDR2 FYNNEI. Germline trimming amounts to 0 bases on V and 3 bases on J, with 3 as the count of junction bases outside the gene matches. The CDR3 sequence holds 16 residues, the cysteine and phenylalanine included. The only DNA kept is the CDR3, 48 bases in frame from the first base. TCRbeta CDR3 regions were amplified from genomic DNA by means of the immunoSEQ Assay, a bias-controlled multiplex PCR. Per the authors' processing: The number of nucleated cells in each sample was estimated by amplification of reference gene primers within the assay. To quantify the absolute abundance of each unique TCRbeta CDR3 rearrangement, sequence reads were collapsed and filtered. Productive Simpson clonality was computed per sample as the square root of Simpson's diversity index over productive rearrangements. TCRdb's version of the immuneACCESS table is confined to in-frame rearrangements and falls short of the full clone set. An unresolved V gene accounts for under half of the shortfall where checked; the remainder is of unknown origin. Clone size and V and J calls were adopted from that table, with D and trimming inferred from the DNA. This sample holds under 350,000 clones; less than 90% were observed only once. Roughly 4.6% of the sample goes to the ten largest clones.

The chain is encoded by TRBV2 joined to TRBJ2-1, and 9 junctional nucleotides match TRBD2. The origin of this receptor is a man aged 60 to 69 who had recovered from COVID-19. Sequenced sample: peripheral blood. The CDR3 reads as follows: CASSEALAGFYNEQFF. The DNA sequence reads TGTGCCAGCAGTGAAGCGCTAGCGGGGTTCTACAATGAGCAGTTCTTC.